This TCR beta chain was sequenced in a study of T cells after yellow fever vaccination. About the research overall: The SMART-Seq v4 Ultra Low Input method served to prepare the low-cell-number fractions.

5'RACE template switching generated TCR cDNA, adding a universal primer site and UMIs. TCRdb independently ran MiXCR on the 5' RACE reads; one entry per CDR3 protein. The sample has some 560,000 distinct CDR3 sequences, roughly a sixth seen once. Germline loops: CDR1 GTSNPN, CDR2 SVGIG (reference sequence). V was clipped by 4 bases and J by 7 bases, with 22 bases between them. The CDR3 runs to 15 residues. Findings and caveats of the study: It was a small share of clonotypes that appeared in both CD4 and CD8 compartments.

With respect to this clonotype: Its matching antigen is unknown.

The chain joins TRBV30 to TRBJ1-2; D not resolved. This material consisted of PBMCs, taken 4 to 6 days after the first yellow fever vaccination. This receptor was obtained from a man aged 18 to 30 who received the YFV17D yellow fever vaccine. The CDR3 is CAWKVKTLSPSGYTF. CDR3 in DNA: TGTGCCTGGAAGGTGAAGACCCTGTCGCCTTCTGGCTACACCTTC.